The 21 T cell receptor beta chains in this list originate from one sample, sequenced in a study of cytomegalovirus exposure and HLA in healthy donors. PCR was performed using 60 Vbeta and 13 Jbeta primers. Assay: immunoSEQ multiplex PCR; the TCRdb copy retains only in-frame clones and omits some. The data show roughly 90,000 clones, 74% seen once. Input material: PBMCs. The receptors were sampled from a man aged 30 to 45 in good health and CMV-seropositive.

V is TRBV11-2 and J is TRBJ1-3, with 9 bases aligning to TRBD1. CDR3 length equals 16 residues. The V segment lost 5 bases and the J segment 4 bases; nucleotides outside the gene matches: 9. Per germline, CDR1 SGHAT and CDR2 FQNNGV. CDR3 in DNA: TGTGCCAGCAGCCGCAATTCCGGGACAGGGGGAAACACCATATATTTT. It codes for CASSRNSGTGGNTIYF.

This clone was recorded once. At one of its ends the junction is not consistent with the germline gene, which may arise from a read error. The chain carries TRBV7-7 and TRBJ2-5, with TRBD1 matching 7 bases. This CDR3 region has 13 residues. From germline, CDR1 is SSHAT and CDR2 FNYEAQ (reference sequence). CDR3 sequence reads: CASSFDREETQYF. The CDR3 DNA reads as TGTGCTAGCAGCTTCGACAGGGAAGAGACCCAGTACTTC.

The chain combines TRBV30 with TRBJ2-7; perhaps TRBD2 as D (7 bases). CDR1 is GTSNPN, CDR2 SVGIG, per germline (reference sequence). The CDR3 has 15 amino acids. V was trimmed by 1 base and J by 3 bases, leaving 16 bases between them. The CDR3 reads CAWSGGASGYYEQYF. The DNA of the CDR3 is TGTGCCTGGAGTGGGGGGGCTAGCGGATACTACGAGCAGTACTTC.

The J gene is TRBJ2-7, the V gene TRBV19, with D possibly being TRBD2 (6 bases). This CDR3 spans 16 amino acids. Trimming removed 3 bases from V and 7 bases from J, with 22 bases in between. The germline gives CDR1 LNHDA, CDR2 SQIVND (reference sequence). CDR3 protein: CASSILPGTPTGEQYF. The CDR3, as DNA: TGTGCCAGTAGTATCCTCCCCGGGACTCCAACGGGGGAGCAGTACTTC.

The CDR3 nucleotides read TGCGCCAGCAGCTTGGTCCAGGGATCCCCCGAGCAGTACTTC. Encoded protein: CASSLVQGSPEQYF. The chain recombines TRBV5-1 with TRBJ2-5; possibly TRBD1 for D (5 bases). Gene TRBJ2-7 matches the end of the DNA better, so the J call may be wrong. The germline gives CDR1 SGHRS, CDR2 YFSETQ. This CDR3 contains 14 residues.

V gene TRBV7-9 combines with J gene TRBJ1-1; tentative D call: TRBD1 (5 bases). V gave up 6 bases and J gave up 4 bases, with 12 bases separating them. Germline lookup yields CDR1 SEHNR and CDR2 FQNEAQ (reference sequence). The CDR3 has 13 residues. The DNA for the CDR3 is TGTGCCAGCAGTAACCAGGGAGGCACTGAAGCTTTCTTT. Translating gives CASSNQGGTEAFF.

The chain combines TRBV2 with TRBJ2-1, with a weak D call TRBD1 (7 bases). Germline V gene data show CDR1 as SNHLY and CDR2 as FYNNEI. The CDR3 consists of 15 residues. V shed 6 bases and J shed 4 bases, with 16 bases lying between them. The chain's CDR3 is CASRQTQGTYNEQFF. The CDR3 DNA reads TGTGCCAGCAGGCAGACACAGGGGACTTACAATGAGCAGTTCTTC.

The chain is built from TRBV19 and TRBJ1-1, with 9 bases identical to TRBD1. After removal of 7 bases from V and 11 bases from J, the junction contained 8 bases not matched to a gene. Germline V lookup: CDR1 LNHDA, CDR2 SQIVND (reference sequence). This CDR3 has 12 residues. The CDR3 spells CASTRGGTGAFF. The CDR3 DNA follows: TGTGCCAGTACCCGAGGGGGGACAGGGGCTTTCTTT.

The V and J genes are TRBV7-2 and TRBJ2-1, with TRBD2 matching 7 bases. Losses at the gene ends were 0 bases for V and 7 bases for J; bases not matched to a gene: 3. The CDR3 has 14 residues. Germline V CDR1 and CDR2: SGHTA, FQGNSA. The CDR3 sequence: CASSLAGGRNEQFF. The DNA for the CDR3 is TGTGCCAGCAGCTTAGCGGGAGGGCGGAATGAGCAGTTCTTC.

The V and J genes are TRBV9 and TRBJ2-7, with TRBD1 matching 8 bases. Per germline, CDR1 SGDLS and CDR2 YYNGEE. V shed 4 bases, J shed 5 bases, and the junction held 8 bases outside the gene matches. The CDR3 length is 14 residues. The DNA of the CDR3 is TGTGCCAGCAGCACACGGACAGGGCCCGACGAGCAGTACTTC. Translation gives CASSTRTGPDEQYF.

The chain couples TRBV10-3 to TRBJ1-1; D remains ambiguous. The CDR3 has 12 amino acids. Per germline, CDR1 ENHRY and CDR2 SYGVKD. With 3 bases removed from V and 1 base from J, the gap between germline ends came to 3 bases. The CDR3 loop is CAISDGNTEAFF. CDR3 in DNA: TGTGCCATCAGTGACGGGAACACTGAAGCTTTCTTT.

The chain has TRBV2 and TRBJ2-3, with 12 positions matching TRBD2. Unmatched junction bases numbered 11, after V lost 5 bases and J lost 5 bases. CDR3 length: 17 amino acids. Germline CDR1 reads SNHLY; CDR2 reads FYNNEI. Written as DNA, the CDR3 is TGTGCCAGCAGTCAAAATCTAGCGGGGGGGCTAGAAGATACGCAGTATTTT. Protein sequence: CASSQNLAGGLEDTQYF.

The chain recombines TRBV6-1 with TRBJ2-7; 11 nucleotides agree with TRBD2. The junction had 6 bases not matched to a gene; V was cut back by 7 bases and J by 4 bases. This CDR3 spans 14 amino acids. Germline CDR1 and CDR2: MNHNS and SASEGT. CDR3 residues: CASIKGLAVYEQYF. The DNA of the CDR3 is TGTGCCAGCATTAAGGGACTAGCGGTTTACGAGCAGTACTTC.

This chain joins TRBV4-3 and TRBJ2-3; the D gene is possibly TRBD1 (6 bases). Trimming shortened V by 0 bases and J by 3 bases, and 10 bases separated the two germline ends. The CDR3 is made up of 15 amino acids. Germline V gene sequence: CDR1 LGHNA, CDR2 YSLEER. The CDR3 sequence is CASSQDGTITDTQYF. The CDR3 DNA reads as TGCGCCAGCAGCCAAGATGGGACAATTACAGATACGCAGTATTTT.

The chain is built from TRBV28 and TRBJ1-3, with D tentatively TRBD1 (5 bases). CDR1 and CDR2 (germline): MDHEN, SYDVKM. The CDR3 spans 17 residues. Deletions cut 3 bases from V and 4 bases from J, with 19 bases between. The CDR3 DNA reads TGTGCCAGCAGTTTGGACACGGGCTACTCGTGGGGAAACACCATATATTTT. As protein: CASSLDTGYSWGNTIYF.

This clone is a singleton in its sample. CDR3 in amino acids: CSVEREGPDTQYF. DNA of the CDR3: TGCAGCGTTGAGCGGGAGGGCCCAGATACGCAGTATTTT. The chain joins TRBV29-1 to TRBJ2-3, with TRBD2 matching 9 bases. The CDR3 is made up of 13 amino acids. Germline CDR1 and CDR2: SQVTM and ANQGSEA. V dropped 3 bases and J dropped 4; count of bases not matched to a gene: 2.

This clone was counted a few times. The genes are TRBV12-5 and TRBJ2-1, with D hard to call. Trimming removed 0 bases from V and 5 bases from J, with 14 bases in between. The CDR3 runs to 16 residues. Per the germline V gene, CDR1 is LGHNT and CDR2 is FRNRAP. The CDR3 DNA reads TGTGCTAGTGGTTTGGTACGAGGCTTAAGCCACAATGAGCAGTTCTTC. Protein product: CASGLVRGLSHNEQFF. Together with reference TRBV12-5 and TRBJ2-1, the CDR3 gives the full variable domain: DARVTQTPRHKVTEMGQEVTMRCQPILGHNTVFWYRQTMMQGLELLAYFRNRAPLDDSGMPKDRFSAEMPDATLATLKIQPSEPRDSAVYFCASGLVRGLSHNEQFFGPGTRLTVL.

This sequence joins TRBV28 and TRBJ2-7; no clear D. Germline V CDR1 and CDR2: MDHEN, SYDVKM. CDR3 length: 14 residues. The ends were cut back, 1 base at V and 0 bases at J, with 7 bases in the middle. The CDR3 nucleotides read TGTGCCAGCAGTTTATTGTACAGCTCCTACGAGCAGTACTTC. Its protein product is CASSLLYSSYEQYF. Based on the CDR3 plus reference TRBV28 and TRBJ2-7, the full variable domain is DVKVTQSSRYLVKRTGEKVFLECVQDMDHENMFWYRQDPGLGLRLIYFSYDVKMKEKGDIPEGYSVSREKKERFSLILESASTNQTSMYLCASSLLYSSYEQYFGPGTRLTVT.

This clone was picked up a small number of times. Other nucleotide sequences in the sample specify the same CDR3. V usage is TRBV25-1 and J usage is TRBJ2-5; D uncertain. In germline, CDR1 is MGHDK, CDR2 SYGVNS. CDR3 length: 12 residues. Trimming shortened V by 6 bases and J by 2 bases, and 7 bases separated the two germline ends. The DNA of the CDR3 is TGTGCCAGCAGCCTATCGCAAGAGACCCAGTACTTC. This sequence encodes CASSLSQETQYF.

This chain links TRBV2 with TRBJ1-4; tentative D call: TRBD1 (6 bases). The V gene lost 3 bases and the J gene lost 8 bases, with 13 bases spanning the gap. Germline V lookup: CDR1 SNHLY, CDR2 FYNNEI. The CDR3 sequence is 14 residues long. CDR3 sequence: CASSDPGGLEKLFF. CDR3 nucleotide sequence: TGTGCCAGCAGTGATCCCGGGGGGCTGGAAAAACTGTTTTTT.

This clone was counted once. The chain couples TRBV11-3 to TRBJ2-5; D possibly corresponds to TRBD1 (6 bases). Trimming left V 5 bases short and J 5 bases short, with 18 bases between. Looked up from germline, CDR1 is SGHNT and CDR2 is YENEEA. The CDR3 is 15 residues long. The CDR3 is CASSKEWGPGETQYF. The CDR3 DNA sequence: TGTGCCAGCAGCAAAGAGTGGGGGCCTGGCGAGACCCAGTACTTC.